This passage covers 2 T cell receptor beta chains from one sample sequenced in a study of T cells in women clearing cervical HPV infection. The repertoire was sequenced with immunoSEQ multiplex PCR; TCRdb's copy has only in-frame clones and lacks some. The sample table includes over 15,000 clones. The sequencing sample was made of blood buffy coat. These receptors came from a woman between 18 and 70 years old with a cervical HPV16 infection that either progressed to CIN3+ or cleared (not recorded which).

Comments on this clone: The DNA ends 3 residues before the CDR3 does, and the rest of the CDR3 is filled in from the germline J gene. This chain links TRBV15 with TRBJ1-2; D unclear. Trimming removed 0 bases at V and 6 bases at J, with 11 bases between. Germline loops: CDR1 LNHNV, CDR2 YYDKDF (reference sequence). This CDR3 contains 14 residues. The chain's CDR3 is CATSRDRRSNGYTF. Partial CDR3 DNA: TGTGCCACCAGCAGAGACCGGCGGTCTAATGGC.

Incomplete CDR3 DNA: TGTGCCAGCAGCTCAGACGGGACAGATATGAAGGGC. The encoded protein is CASSSDGTDMKG. The whole CDR3 sequence reads CASSSDGTDMKGYTF. The V gene is TRBV7-3, the J gene TRBJ1-2; 7 bases line up with TRBD1. The read stops 3 residues short of the end of the CDR3; the missing end is completed from the germline J gene. CDR3 length equals 15 residues. Germline CDR1 and CDR2: SGHTA and FQGTGA.